A selection of T cell receptor beta chains follows, all from one sample in a study of cytomegalovirus exposure and HLA in healthy donors. TCRdb's table, derived via immunoSEQ multiplex PCR, lists solely in-frame clones and lacks some. This table has around 130,000 clones, around 83% appearing once. Specimen: PBMCs. The origin of the receptors is a man aged 50-59 years in good health and CMV-seronegative. Both conserved end residues are part of each CDR3. A D gene is named only where the DNA matches it firmly.

v_call,d_call,j_call,cdr3_aa,cdr3_nt
TRBV30,TRBD1,TRBJ2-7,CAWSIPARTGQYEQYF,TGTGCCTGGAGTATTCCGGCCAGGACAGGTCAATACGAGCAGTACTTC
TRBV5-4,NA,TRBJ1-2,CASSPARANYGYTF,TGTGCCAGCAGCCCGGCCCGGGCTAACTATGGCTACACCTTC
TRBV7-9,TRBD1,TRBJ1-1,CASSPGQANTEAFF,TGTGCCAGCAGCCCCGGACAGGCGAACACTGAAGCTTTCTTT
TRBV19,NA,TRBJ2-7,CAIPSGLSSYEQYF,TGTGCCATCCCCTCGGGGTTAAGCTCCTACGAGCAGTACTTC
TRBV7-9,NA,TRBJ1-1,CAVAGMDTEAFF,TGTGCCGTAGCCGGAATGGACACTGAAGCTTTCTTT
TRBV6-5,TRBD1,TRBJ1-5,CASSFDRVNQPQHF,TGTGCCAGCAGTTTTGACAGGGTCAATCAGCCCCAGCATTTT
TRBV7-3,TRBD2,TRBJ2-3,CASSPGLAGGLDTQYF,TGTGCCAGCAGCCCGGGACTAGCGGGGGGTTTAGATACGCAGTATTTT
TRBV5-1,TRBD1,TRBJ1-3,CASSGQGPFSTIYF,TGCGCCAGCAGCGGACAGGGGCCGTTTAGCACCATATATTTT
TRBV6-5,NA,TRBJ2-3,CATHSPAGDTQYF,TGTGCCACCCACTCACCAGCAGGAGATACGCAGTATTTT
TRBV7-8,NA,TRBJ1-4,CASSLDTEKLFF,TGTGCCAGCAGCTTAGACACCGAAAAACTGTTTTTT
TRBV9,NA,TRBJ1-5,CASSVGFSGEPQHF,TGTGCCAGCAGCGTAGGTTTCTCCGGGGAGCCCCAGCATTTT
TRBV5-4,NA,TRBJ2-6,CASSPVREAGANVLTF,TGTGCCAGCAGCCCGGTCAGGGAAGCTGGGGCCAACGTCCTGACTTTC
TRBV18,TRBD1,TRBJ1-6,CASSPRNSGQINSPLHF,TGTGCCAGCTCACCCCGAAACTCGGGACAGATTAATTCACCCCTCCACTTT
TRBV14,NA,TRBJ2-1,CASSQDSGAEQFF,TGTGCCAGCAGCCAGGATAGCGGCGCTGAGCAGTTCTTC
TRBV7-2,NA,TRBJ2-7,CASSLRVIFYEQYF,TGTGCCAGCAGCCTCAGGGTTATATTTTACGAGCAGTACTTC
TRBV5-1,TRBD1,TRBJ2-5,CASSFGDRDQETQYF,TGCGCCAGCAGCTTTGGGGACAGGGACCAAGAGACCCAGTACTTC
TRBV2,TRBD1,TRBJ1-5,CASKTDRGSNQPQHF,TGTGCCAGCAAAACCGACAGGGGGAGTAATCAGCCCCAGCATTTT
TRBV27,NA,TRBJ1-1,CASSLVGPTTEAFF,TGTGCCAGCAGTTTAGTGGGGCCGACCACTGAAGCTTTCTTT
TRBV18,NA,TRBJ2-7,CASSPFGMAYEQYF,TGTGCCAGCTCACCATTCGGGATGGCCTACGAGCAGTACTTC
TRBV6-5,TRBD1,TRBJ2-7,CASIKGGQGSYEQYF,TGTGCCAGCATTAAAGGGGGACAGGGGTCCTACGAGCAGTACTTC
TRBV30,NA,TRBJ2-5,CAWSGRVGETQYF,TGTGCCTGGAGTGGCAGGGTCGGAGAGACCCAGTACTTC
TRBV7-2,NA,TRBJ2-5,CASSLVFMRETQYF,TGTGCCAGCAGCTTAGTGTTTATGAGGGAGACCCAGTACTTC
TRBV5-1,TRBD1,TRBJ2-7,CASSSTAPGTGPHEQYF,TGCGCCAGCAGCTCCACAGCCCCAGGGACAGGGCCTCACGAGCAGTACTTC
TRBV7-2,NA,TRBJ2-1,CASSLVGSVGEQFF,TGTGCCAGCAGCTTAGTAGGTAGCGTGGGAGAGCAGTTCTTC
TRBV11-2,TRBD2,TRBJ2-5,CASSLEAGGQETQYF,TGTGCCAGCAGCTTAGAAGCGGGGGGACAAGAGACCCAGTACTTC
TRBV27,TRBD1,TRBJ2-2,CASSPEGIGTGEVGELFF,TGTGCCAGCAGCCCCGAGGGGATCGGGACAGGGGAGGTCGGGGAGCTGTTTTTT
TRBV5-1,TRBD1,TRBJ1-1,CASSRTGGDEGTEAFF,TGCGCCAGCAGTCGGACAGGGGGTGATGAGGGCACTGAAGCTTTCTTT
TRBV6-1,NA,TRBJ2-1,CASSEGRGLYNEQFF,TGTGCCAGCAGCGAAGGCCGGGGACTCTACAATGAGCAGTTCTTC
TRBV7-2,TRBD2,TRBJ2-7,CASSLGQGLAGTYEQYF,TGTGCCAGCAGCTTAGGTCAGGGACTAGCGGGGACCTACGAGCAGTACTTC